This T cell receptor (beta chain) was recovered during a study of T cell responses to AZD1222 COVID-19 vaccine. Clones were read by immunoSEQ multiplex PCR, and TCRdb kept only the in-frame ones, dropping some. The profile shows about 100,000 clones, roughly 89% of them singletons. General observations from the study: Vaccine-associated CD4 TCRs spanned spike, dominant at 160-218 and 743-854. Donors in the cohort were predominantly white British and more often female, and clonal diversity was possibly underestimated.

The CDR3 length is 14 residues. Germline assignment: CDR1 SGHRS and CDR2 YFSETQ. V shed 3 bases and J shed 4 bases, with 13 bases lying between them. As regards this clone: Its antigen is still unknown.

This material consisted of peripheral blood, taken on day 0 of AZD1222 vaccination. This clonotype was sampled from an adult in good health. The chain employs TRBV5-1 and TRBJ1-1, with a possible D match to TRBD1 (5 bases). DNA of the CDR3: TGCGCCAGCAGCTCTGGACAAGTGGGCACTGAAGCTTTCTTT. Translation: CASSSGQVGTEAFF. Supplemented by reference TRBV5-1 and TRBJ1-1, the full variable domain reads KAGVTQTPRYLIKTRGQQVTLSCSPISGHRSVSWYQQTPGQGLQFLFEYFSETQRNKGNFPGRFSGRQFSNSRSEMNVSTLELGDSALYLCASSSGQVGTEAFFGQGTRLTVV.